Here is one T cell receptor (beta chain) with its context. What it binds is not known. This CDR3 is built from 12 residues. Per germline, CDR1 LNHDA and CDR2 SQIVND (reference sequence). V lost 6 bases to trimming and J lost 4 bases, with 7 bases between them. The data derive from a study of cytomegalovirus exposure and HLA in healthy donors. Donors had nominal health at sampling but likely had unrecorded immune exposures. In the PCR, 60 Vbeta and 13 Jbeta primers were used. Sequencing used immunoSEQ multiplex PCR; TCRdb keeps in-frame clones, though not all of them. The sample gives tens of thousands of clones, over 75% of which show up once; about 8.8% is in the top ten. Study-wide results and caveats: Most TCR sequences showed up rarely, but some public TCRs showed up in many donors.

This TCR was recovered from a man aged 35-49 years in good health and CMV-seronegative. This chain connects TRBV19 to TRBJ1-5; D is undetermined. Sequencing input: PBMCs. The CDR3 region has the DNA TGTGCCAGTAGGAGGGCGAATCAGCCCCAGCATTTT. Translating it yields CASRRANQPQHF.